This T cell receptor beta chain was documented in a study of T cells expressing NK-cell markers. Per the germline V gene, CDR1 is GTSNPN and CDR2 is SVGIG (reference sequence). The CDR3 totals 12 residues. TCRdb re-analyzed the 5' RACE reads; it lists each CDR3 protein once, without DNA. Its table records 250,000 or so distinct CDR3 sequences. This receptor was taken from a woman between 18 and 70 years old in good health. Sequencing was done on a sample of blood T cells: a sorted CD56 or NKG2C T cell subset, CD4+ or CD8+ T cells, or bulk PBMC T cells (not recorded which). The gene calls are TRBV30 and TRBJ2-2; TCRdb names TRBD2, which stays unverified in the absence of DNA. The CDR3 reads CAWGRGTGELFF.